These 16 T cell receptor beta chains came from one sample sequenced in a study of regulatory and conventional T cells in RAG deficiency. Generated by immunoSEQ multiplex PCR, the TCRdb table keeps only in-frame clones and is missing some. This sample has about 19,000 clones; over 80% occur once, and the top ten carry 1.4%. Regulatory T cells were sorted from blood as CD4+ CD25-high CD127-low cells. Separately, the same data were catalogued under a study of regulatory T cells. From that report: The PCR used 52 TRBV and 13 TRBJ primers.

The sample consisted of Tregs sorted from blood. All receptors come from a human donor in good health.

The chain employs TRBV6-5 and TRBJ1-1; no clear D. The germline V gene has CDR1 MNHEY and CDR2 SVGAGI. Deletions cut 8 bases from V and 5 bases from J, with 15 bases between. There are 13 residues in the CDR3. The CDR3: CASSSLLGTEAFF. CDR3 nucleotides: TGTGCCAGCTCCTCCTTATTGGGGACTGAAGCTTTCTTT.

This clone was observed a handful of times. The V and J genes are TRBV7-9 and TRBJ2-7; D not certain. Trimming shortened V by 1 base and J by 4 bases, and 14 bases separated the two germline ends. The CDR3 totals 15 residues. Germline V lookup: CDR1 SEHNR, CDR2 FQNEAQ (reference sequence). The CDR3 reads CASSLGFTATYEQYF. CDR3 nucleotides: TGTGCCAGCAGCTTAGGTTTCACAGCAACATACGAGCAGTACTTC. Together with reference TRBV7-9 and TRBJ2-7, the CDR3 gives the full variable domain: DTGVSQNPRHKITKRGQNVTFRCDPISEHNRLYWYRQTLGQGPEFLTYFQNEAQLEKSRLLSDRFSAERPKGSFSTLEIQRTEQGDSAMYLCASSLGFTATYEQYFGPGTRLTVT.

The V and J genes are TRBV2 and TRBJ2-1, with D maybe TRBD1 (5 bases). Germline assignment: CDR1 SNHLY and CDR2 FYNNEI. The CDR3 length is 14 residues. With 3 bases removed from V and 6 bases from J, the gap between germline ends came to 12 bases. For the CDR3, the DNA is TGTGCCAGCAGTGACAGGGCTATTGCCAATGAGCAGTTCTTC. It is translated as CASSDRAIANEQFF.

The chain carries TRBV29-1 and TRBJ2-5, with 8 bases matching TRBD2. The germline CDR1 and CDR2 sequences are SQVTM and ANQGSEA. The CDR3 has 13 residues. V shed 3 bases, J shed 5 bases, and the junction held 5 bases outside the gene matches. The DNA for the CDR3 is TGCAGCGTTGACCAGCGGGAGTGGGAGACCCAGTACTTC. As protein: CSVDQREWETQYF.

This clone was detected a few times. This chain joins TRBV9 and TRBJ2-7; 9 bases are a match to TRBD2. The CDR3 consists of 15 residues. Trimming at V came to 3 bases and at J to 5 bases, leaving 9 bases not matched to a gene. Germline-derived CDR1 and CDR2 are SGDLS and YYNGEE. The CDR3 coding sequence is TGTGCCAGCAGCGGACCCGGGACTAGCATTAACGAGCAGTACTTC. Translating it yields CASSGPGTSINEQYF.

In this sample, this clone turned up once. V usage is TRBV11-3 and J usage is TRBJ2-2, with D unresolved. Germline CDR1 is SGHNT and CDR2 is YENEEA. This CDR3 contains 13 residues. The germline V and J ends were trimmed by 3 bases and 5 bases, with 7 bases remaining between them. For the CDR3, the DNA is TGTGCCAGCAGCTTGACCGGGACCGGGGAGCTGTTTTTT. Protein sequence: CASSLTGTGELFF.

The chain has TRBV2 and TRBJ2-1, with TRBD2 as a possible D gene (5 bases). Trimming removed 1 base at V and 6 bases at J, with 10 bases between. Germline V gene data show CDR1 as SNHLY and CDR2 as FYNNEI. This CDR3 contains 14 residues. CDR3 nucleotides: TGTGCCAGCAGTGAAGGGTGGAGGCTCAATGAGCAGTTCTTC. Its protein is CASSEGWRLNEQFF.

This sequence joins TRBV18 and TRBJ2-1; no firm D call. V was shortened by 3 bases and J by 9 bases, with 9 bases between the two germline ends. The CDR3 spans 12 residues. Germline CDR1 and CDR2: KGHSH and LQKENI. CDR3 bases: TGTGCCAGCTCACCCATGGGTGCTGAGCAGTTCTTC. It translates to CASSPMGAEQFF.

The rearrangement joins TRBV23-1 to TRBJ2-3, with D perhaps being TRBD1 or TRBD2 (5 bases each). TRBV23-1 is reported as an ORF; its role is uncertain. The CDR3 is 17 amino acids. V lost 0 bases, J lost 0 bases, and 13 bases lay in between. CDR3 bases: TGCGCCAGCAGTCAATCGCGACGGGACCTAAGCACAGATACGCAGTATTTT. Amino acids: CASSQSRRDLSTDTQYF.

The CDR3 spells CASSLGGAINEKLFF. The CDR3 nucleotides read TGTGCCAGCAGCTTGGGGGGGGCCATTAATGAAAAACTGTTTTTT. The chain has TRBV28 and TRBJ1-4, with D perhaps TRBD1 (6 bases). CDR3 length: 15 amino acids. The germline V and J ends were trimmed by 6 bases and 4 bases, with 15 bases remaining between them. CDR1 is MDHEN and CDR2 is SYDVKM in the germline V gene.

The DNA for the CDR3 is TGTGCCAGCAGTGAAGCTGGGGGGCATTACGAGCAGTACTTC. It encodes CASSEAGGHYEQYF. The V gene is TRBV6-1, the J gene TRBJ2-7, with D perhaps given as TRBD1 or TRBD2 (6 bases each). This CDR3 comprises 14 residues. Trimming removed 0 bases from V and 4 bases from J, with 10 bases in between. Germline CDR1 is MNHNS and CDR2 is SASEGT.

The V call is TRBV4-2, the J call TRBJ2-1; D is unclear. V lost 3 bases to trimming and J lost 5 bases, with 20 bases between them. This CDR3 has 17 residues. Looked up from germline, CDR1 is LGHNA and CDR2 is YNFKEQ. CDR3 sequence reads: CASSQVAPVRDNNEQFF. The CDR3 bases are TGTGCCAGCAGCCAGGTAGCCCCCGTAAGAGATAACAATGAGCAGTTCTTC.

The chain links TRBV11-1 to TRBJ2-3, with 8 bases matching TRBD2. Germline lookup yields CDR1 SGHAT and CDR2 FQDESV (reference sequence). V lost 2 bases, J lost 0 bases, and 13 bases stayed unmatched. This CDR3 has 19 amino acids. The DNA for the CDR3 is TGTGCCAGCAGCTTAAACGTCGGTAGCGGGGTTTCTAGCACAGATACGCAGTATTTT. Protein product: CASSLNVGSGVSSTDTQYF.

The genes are TRBV28 and TRBJ1-4; D is unresolved. CDR3 length: 16 residues. From germline, CDR1 is MDHEN and CDR2 SYDVKM. Trimming left V 5 bases short and J 0 bases short, with 13 bases between. This CDR3 is CASSAIRPATNEKLFF. Here the CDR3 DNA reads TGTGCCAGCAGTGCAATCCGGCCCGCAACTAATGAAAAACTGTTTTTT.

The V and J genes are TRBV27 and TRBJ2-1; 8 bases align to TRBD2. The ends lost 6 bases at V and 5 bases at J; junction bases unmatched: 12. The CDR3 extends over 16 amino acids. Germline CDR1 and CDR2: MNHEY and SMNVEV (reference sequence). DNA of the CDR3: TGTGCCAGCAGCCCCGGACTAGCCCAACGGAACAATGAGCAGTTCTTC. This gives the protein CASSPGLAQRNNEQFF.

The chain is built from TRBV7-9 and TRBJ2-1; 12 bases are a match to TRBD2. Germline CDR1 SEHNR, CDR2 FQNEAQ (reference sequence). The CDR3 spans 15 residues. Trimming cost V 7 bases and J 6 bases; bases outside gene matches: 7. The DNA for the CDR3 is TGTGCCAGCACCCCACTAGCGGGGGGAATCAATGAGCAGTTCTTC. Translating gives CASTPLAGGINEQFF.